A single TCR beta chain is shown here with its context. The data were obtained in a study of blood T cell repertoires in COVID-19. Study-level information: Sites in the United States, Italy and Spain provided acute and convalescent COVID-19 samples. T cells, B-cell-depleted T cells, or PBMCs provided the cDNA or gDNA that served as material.

As handled by the study authors: Estimated nucleated cell counts came from reference gene primer amplification. Sequenced by immunoSEQ multiplex PCR; TCRdb stores in-frame clones only, minus some. V and J calls and clone size come straight from that table; D and trimming were deduced from the DNA. The sample yields about 82,000 clones, approximately 78% seen once. CDR3 length: 14 amino acids. V shed 4 bases, J shed 6 bases, and the junction held 6 bases outside the gene matches. Germline lookup yields CDR1 LNHDA and CDR2 SQIVND (reference sequence). This sequence was found in a man in his sixties with COVID-19, enrolled during active disease. Specimen: peripheral blood. The chain uses TRBV19 and TRBJ1-5, with 7 bases lining up with TRBD1. DNA for the CDR3: TGTGCCAGTAGTACCGACAGGGTAAGTCAGCCCCAGCATTTT. It is translated as CASSTDRVSQPQHF.